The following is a T cell receptor (beta chain) sequence with its context. Its antigen is as yet unknown. These data originate in a study of human T cells and chemical hapten exposure. Study-wide context: Readings were taken at 6 days from patch tests that had applied 0.01% DPC to the upper back. Whole-study results and caveats: Counts of TCRs above 1 in 1000 frequency stayed unchanged with DPC sensitization. Expanded TCRs showed more large CDR3 clusters than pre-sensitization or healthy control sets.

A single record per CDR3 protein comes from TCRdb applying MiXCR to the RACE reads. Of some 83,000 distinct CDR3 sequences in the sample, about 10% were seen once. Germline CDR1 MNHEY, CDR2 SVGEGT. CDR3 length: 15 amino acids. Trimming took 4 bases from V and 2 from J, leaving 15 bases between them. Time point described: patch test 1, 2 weeks after DPC sensitization. Specified treatment: therapeutic diphenylcyclopropenone sensitization with weekly scalp DPC. Each patch test followed a blood draw. Sequencing used whole blood, obtained in connection with sensitization to the hapten diphenylcyclopropenone (DPC). This TCR was recovered from a woman in her forties or fifties with alopecia areata. Some clones in this sample may be carry-over from other donors' samples. The gene calls are TRBV6-2 or TRBV6-3 and TRBJ2-7; D gene unclear. CDR3 nucleotides: TGTGCCAGCAGTTTGTTATTCCCAGGCCCCTACGAGCAGTACTTC. Amino acids: CASSLLFPGPYEQYF.